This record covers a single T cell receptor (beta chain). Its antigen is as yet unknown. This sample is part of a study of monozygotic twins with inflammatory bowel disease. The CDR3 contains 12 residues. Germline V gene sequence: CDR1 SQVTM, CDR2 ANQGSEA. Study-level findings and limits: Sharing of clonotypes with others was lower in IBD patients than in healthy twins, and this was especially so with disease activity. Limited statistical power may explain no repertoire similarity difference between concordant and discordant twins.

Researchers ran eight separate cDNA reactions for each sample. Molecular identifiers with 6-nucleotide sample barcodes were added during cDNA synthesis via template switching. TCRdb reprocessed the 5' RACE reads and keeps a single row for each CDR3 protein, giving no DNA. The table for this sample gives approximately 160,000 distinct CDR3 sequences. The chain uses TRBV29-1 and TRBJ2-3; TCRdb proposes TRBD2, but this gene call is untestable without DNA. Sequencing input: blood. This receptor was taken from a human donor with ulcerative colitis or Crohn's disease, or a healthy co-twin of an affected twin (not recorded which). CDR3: CSVETGEDTQYF.